The rows below give T cell receptor beta chains drawn from one sample of a study of blood T cell repertoires in COVID-19. Some clones are missing from TCRdb's copy, which holds only in-frame ones; the method was immunoSEQ multiplex PCR. The sample consists of around 40,000 clones, 80% of them appearing once. Sequenced material: peripheral blood. The receptors here all came from a man at least 80 years old with active or convalescent COVID-19. CDR3s include the opening cysteine and the closing phenylalanine or tryptophan. Fields, in order: V gene, J gene, CDR3 length, D gene, clone size, CDR3 DNA, CDR3 protein. D genes are given only for firm matches. The listing skips clone size in some rows; elsewhere it reads once, few, many or a size class.

V gene: TRBV9; J gene: TRBJ2-5; CDR3 length: 14; D gene: TRBD1; clone size: .; CDR3 DNA: TGTGCCAGCAGCGGGACAGGGGCATCGGAGACCCAGTACTTC; CDR3 protein: CASSGTGASETQYF
V gene: TRBV21-1; J gene: TRBJ2-2; CDR3 length: 13; D gene: .; clone size: .; CDR3 DNA: TGTGCCAGCACTGCCAGGGATTCCGGGGAGCTGTTTTTT; CDR3 protein: CASTARDSGELFF
V gene: TRBV7-9; J gene: TRBJ1-1; CDR3 length: 14; D gene: TRBD1; clone size: .; CDR3 DNA: TGTGCCAGCAGCTTAACAGGGGGAGGCACTGAAGCTTTCTTT; CDR3 protein: CASSLTGGGTEAFF
V gene: TRBV7-8; J gene: TRBJ2-1; CDR3 length: 14; D gene: .; clone size: .; CDR3 DNA: TGTGCCAGCAGCTTAGCTCGGGCAGGGGATGAGCAGTTCTTC; CDR3 protein: CASSLARAGDEQFF
V gene: TRBV11-2; J gene: TRBJ2-2; CDR3 length: 17; D gene: .; clone size: .; CDR3 DNA: TGTGCCAGCAGCTTAGGAACCTGGGCGCGTGACACCGGGGAGCTGTTTTTT; CDR3 protein: CASSLGTWARDTGELFF
V gene: TRBV5-1; J gene: TRBJ2-1; CDR3 length: 13; D gene: .; clone size: .; CDR3 DNA: TGCGCCAGCAGCTCAACTGGAGGTGGGGAGCAGTTCTTC; CDR3 protein: CASSSTGGGEQFF
V gene: TRBV4-1; J gene: TRBJ2-1; CDR3 length: 17; D gene: TRBD2; clone size: once; CDR3 DNA: TGCGCCAGCAGCCAAGTGTCGGGACTAGCGGGACGCAATGAGCAGTTCTTC; CDR3 protein: CASSQVSGLAGRNEQFF
V gene: TRBV24-1; J gene: TRBJ2-1; CDR3 length: 16; D gene: TRBD1; clone size: .; CDR3 DNA: TGTGCCACCAGTGACTCTGACAGGGGAATCTACAATGAGCAGTTCTTC; CDR3 protein: CATSDSDRGIYNEQFF
V gene: TRBV30; J gene: TRBJ1-1; CDR3 length: 14; D gene: TRBD1; clone size: .; CDR3 DNA: TGTGCCTGGACGAGAGGACAGGGTAACACTGAAGCTTTCTTT; CDR3 protein: CAWTRGQGNTEAFF
V gene: TRBV7-9; J gene: TRBJ1-1; CDR3 length: 14; D gene: TRBD1; clone size: few; CDR3 DNA: TGTGCCAGCAGCTCGTCAGGGGGCGGAACTGAAGCTTTCTTT; CDR3 protein: CASSSSGGGTEAFF
V gene: TRBV5-1; J gene: TRBJ2-7; CDR3 length: 14; D gene: .; clone size: .; CDR3 DNA: TGCGCCAGCAGCCTCGCTGACAGGTACGACGAGCAGTACTTC; CDR3 protein: CASSLADRYDEQYF
V gene: TRBV7-9; J gene: TRBJ1-1; CDR3 length: 14; D gene: .; clone size: .; CDR3 DNA: TGTGCCAGCAGCGCACAGGTGCAGGGCACTGAAGCTTTCTTT; CDR3 protein: CASSAQVQGTEAFF
V gene: TRBV7-9; J gene: TRBJ2-7; CDR3 length: 13; D gene: .; clone size: .; CDR3 DNA: TGTGCCAGCAGCCCGGCAGGGACCTACGAGCAGTACTTC; CDR3 protein: CASSPAGTYEQYF
V gene: TRBV5-1; J gene: TRBJ1-2; CDR3 length: 13; D gene: TRBD1; clone size: .; CDR3 DNA: TGCGCCAGCAGCTCGGGACAGGCCTATGGCTACACCTTC; CDR3 protein: CASSSGQAYGYTF
V gene: TRBV14; J gene: TRBJ2-1; CDR3 length: 14; D gene: TRBD2; clone size: .; CDR3 DNA: TGTGCCAGCAGCCAGGCGGGAGAGTGGAATGAGCAGTTCTTC; CDR3 protein: CASSQAGEWNEQFF
V gene: TRBV5-6; J gene: TRBJ1-2; CDR3 length: 14; D gene: .; clone size: once; CDR3 DNA: TGTGCCAGCAGCCTCGAGGGAGCTTTCTATGGCTACACCTTC; CDR3 protein: CASSLEGAFYGYTF
V gene: TRBV5-4; J gene: TRBJ2-3; CDR3 length: 14; D gene: TRBD1; clone size: .; CDR3 DNA: TGTGCCAGCAGTCTGGACAGGGCGGAAGATACGCAGTATTTT; CDR3 protein: CASSLDRAEDTQYF
V gene: TRBV28; J gene: TRBJ2-5; CDR3 length: 15; D gene: .; clone size: .; CDR3 DNA: TGTGCCAGCAGCCATGGGACAAGCGGTCAAGAGACCCAGTACTTC; CDR3 protein: CASSHGTSGQETQYF
V gene: TRBV7-3; J gene: TRBJ2-5; CDR3 length: 15; D gene: TRBD2; clone size: .; CDR3 DNA: TGTGCCAGCAGCCCCGGGACTAGCCCACAAGAGACCCAGTACTTC; CDR3 protein: CASSPGTSPQETQYF
V gene: TRBV19; J gene: TRBJ1-1; CDR3 length: 14; D gene: .; clone size: .; CDR3 DNA: TGTGCCAGTAGTATCGGGGGTTGGAACACTGAAGCTTTCTTT; CDR3 protein: CASSIGGWNTEAFF
V gene: TRBV7-2; J gene: TRBJ2-4; CDR3 length: 16; D gene: TRBD1; clone size: .; CDR3 DNA: TGTGCCAGCAGCTTACGCCCGGGACAGACGAGCGACATTCAGTACTTC; CDR3 protein: CASSLRPGQTSDIQYF
V gene: TRBV4-3; J gene: TRBJ2-1; CDR3 length: 15; D gene: TRBD2; clone size: .; CDR3 DNA: TGCGCCAGCAGCACCGGGACTAGCGGCTACAATGAGCAGTTCTTC; CDR3 protein: CASSTGTSGYNEQFF
V gene: TRBV28; J gene: TRBJ2-7; CDR3 length: 15; D gene: .; clone size: .; CDR3 DNA: TGTGCCAGCAGTCATCTTAGGGAGAGCTCCTACGAGCAGTACTTC; CDR3 protein: CASSHLRESSYEQYF
V gene: TRBV18; J gene: TRBJ2-1; CDR3 length: 15; D gene: .; clone size: .; CDR3 DNA: TGTGCCAGCTTTTCAGGGGTTGACTCCTACAATGAGCAGTTCTTC; CDR3 protein: CASFSGVDSYNEQFF
V gene: TRBV9; J gene: TRBJ2-1; CDR3 length: 16; D gene: TRBD1; clone size: .; CDR3 DNA: TGTGCCAGCAGCGTGCAGACCGGGACAGGTGACAATGAGCAGTTCTTC; CDR3 protein: CASSVQTGTGDNEQFF
V gene: TRBV30; J gene: TRBJ2-3; CDR3 length: 14; D gene: .; clone size: .; CDR3 DNA: TGTGCCTGGGTGTCCGGGGGTCGGACAGATACGCAGTATTTT; CDR3 protein: CAWVSGGRTDTQYF
V gene: TRBV7-9; J gene: TRBJ2-3; CDR3 length: 14; D gene: .; clone size: .; CDR3 DNA: TGTGCCAGCAGCTTAGGGGGCGGACCAGATACGCAGTATTTT; CDR3 protein: CASSLGGGPDTQYF
V gene: TRBV19; J gene: TRBJ2-7; CDR3 length: 14; D gene: TRBD2; clone size: .; CDR3 DNA: TGTGCCAGTAGTGAGGGACTAGCGGCCTACGAGCAGTACTTC; CDR3 protein: CASSEGLAAYEQYF
V gene: TRBV21-1; J gene: TRBJ2-1; CDR3 length: 17; D gene: .; clone size: .; CDR3 DNA: TGTGCCAGCAGCAAAATCCCAGCGGGGGCCCTATACAATGAGCAGTTCTTC; CDR3 protein: CASSKIPAGALYNEQFF